This TCR beta chain was recorded in a study of shared clonotypes between healthy human individuals. V shed 2 bases and J 7 bases; nucleotides not matched to a gene: 15. CDR1 and CDR2 (germline): SGHDN, FVKESK. The CDR3 runs 18 residues. On sorted subsets, replicate PCRs used 150 to 250 ng DNA, or about 30,000 T cell genomes. Some clones are missing from TCRdb's copy, which holds only in-frame ones; the method was immunoSEQ multiplex PCR. The sample has approximately 2,000,000 clones, around 93% seen once. All participating donors were Caucasian adults from Nashville, Tennessee. The source is a man aged 18 to 30 in good health. Some clones in this sample may be carry-over from other donors' samples. The rearrangement uses TRBV14 and TRBJ2-1, with TRBD2 matching 9 bases. Sequenced: naive CD4+ T cells from PBMCs. Subset: CD45RA+ positively selected. CDR3 bases: TGTGCCAGCAGCCAATTCAGCCTAGCGGGATGGTGGGGGAATGAGCAGTTCTTC. Protein product: CASSQFSLAGWWGNEQFF.